Following are 2 T cell receptor beta chains from one sample sequenced in a study of T cells in women clearing cervical HPV infection. TCRdb's copy holds only in-frame clones and misses some; the assay was immunoSEQ multiplex PCR. Here the sample table reports fewer than 35,000 clones. The sample consisted of blood buffy coat. The receptors derive from a woman between 18 and 75 years old with a cervical HPV16 infection that either progressed to CIN3+ or cleared (not recorded which).

To note about this clone: The missing CDR3 end, 3 residues past where the read stops, is filled in from the germline J gene. V usage is TRBV20-1 and J usage is TRBJ2-2; 13 bases agree with TRBD2. The length of the CDR3 is 16 residues. Germline V gene sequence: CDR1 DFQATT, CDR2 SNEGSKA (reference sequence). The V and J ends lost 1 base and 2 bases, in that order; junction bases with no gene match: 1. The CDR3 loop reads CSARGLAGGNTGELFF. The sequenced part of the CDR3 DNA is TGCAGTGCTAGAGGACTAGCGGGGGGCAACACCGGGGAG.

In regard to this clone: Read sequence stops 3 residues before the CDR3 end, and the germline J gene provides the missing end. V is TRBV5-5 and J is TRBJ1-1; no firm D call. Germline assignment: CDR1 SGHKS and CDR2 YYEKEE (reference sequence). Deletions cut 5 bases from V and 0 bases from J, with 8 bases between. The CDR3 spans 13 residues. Incomplete CDR3 DNA: TGTGCCAGCAGAAAAGCGATGAACACTGAA. Its protein is CASRKAMNTE. The full CDR3 protein reads CASRKAMNTEAFF.